This record covers a single T cell receptor (beta chain). This sample was included in a study of T cells in Graves' hyperthyroidism and ophthalmopathy. The source material, RNA transcripts, was used to amplify TCR beta CDR3 regions. The TCR CDR3 first-round RT-PCR relied on the HTBI primer set. One entry per CDR3 protein results from TCRdb running MiXCR on the multiplex PCR reads. The sample lists about 520,000 distinct CDR3 sequences; around 22% were seen once. Germline loops: CDR1 SGDLS, CDR2 YYNGEE. The V end was cut by 1 base, the J end by 3 bases, with 14 bases between. The CDR3 runs 15 residues. Specimen: blood. This clonotype originated in a woman aged 30 to 39 with Graves' ophthalmopathy. J is TRBJ2-7 and V is TRBV9, with D perhaps TRBD1 or TRBD2 (6 bases each). CDR3 in DNA: TGTGCCAGCAGCGTATCAGGGGAGGTCGTCTACGAGCAGTACTTC. Its translation: CASSVSGEVVYEQYF.